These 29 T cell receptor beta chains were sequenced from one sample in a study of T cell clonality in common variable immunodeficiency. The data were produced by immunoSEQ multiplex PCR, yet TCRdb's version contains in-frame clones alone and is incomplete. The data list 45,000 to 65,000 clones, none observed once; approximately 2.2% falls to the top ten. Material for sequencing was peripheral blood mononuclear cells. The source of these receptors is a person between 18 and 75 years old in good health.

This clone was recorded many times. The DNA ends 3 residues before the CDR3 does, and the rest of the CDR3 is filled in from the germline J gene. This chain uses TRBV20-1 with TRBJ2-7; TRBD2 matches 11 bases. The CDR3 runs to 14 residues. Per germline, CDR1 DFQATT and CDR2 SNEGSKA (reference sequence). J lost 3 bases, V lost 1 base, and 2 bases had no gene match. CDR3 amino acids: CSARVSGRVYEQYF. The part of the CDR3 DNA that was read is TGCAGTGCTAGAGTTAGCGGGAGGGTCTACGAG.

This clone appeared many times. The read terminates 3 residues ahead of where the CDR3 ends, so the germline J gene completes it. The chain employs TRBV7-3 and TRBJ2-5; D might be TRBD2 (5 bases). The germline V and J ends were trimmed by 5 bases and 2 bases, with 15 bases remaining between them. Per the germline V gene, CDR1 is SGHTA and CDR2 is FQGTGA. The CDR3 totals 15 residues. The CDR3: CASSRSGTIQETQYF. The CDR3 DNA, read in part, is TGTGCCAGCAGCAGAAGCGGAACAATACAAGAGACC. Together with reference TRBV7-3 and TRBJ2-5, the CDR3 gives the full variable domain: GAGVSQTPSNKVTEKGKYVELRCDPISGHTALYWYRQSLGQGPEFLIYFQGTGAADDSGLPNDRFFAVRPEGSVSTLKIQRTERGDSAVYLCASSRSGTIQETQYFGPGTRLLVL.

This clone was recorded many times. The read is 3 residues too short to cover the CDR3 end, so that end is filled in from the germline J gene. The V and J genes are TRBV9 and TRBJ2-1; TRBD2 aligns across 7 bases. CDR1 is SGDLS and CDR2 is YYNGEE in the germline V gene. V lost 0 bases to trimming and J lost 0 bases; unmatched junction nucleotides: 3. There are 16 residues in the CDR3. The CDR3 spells CASSVATSSSYNEQFF. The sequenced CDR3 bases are TGTGCCAGCAGCGTAGCGACTAGCAGCTCCTACAATGAG.

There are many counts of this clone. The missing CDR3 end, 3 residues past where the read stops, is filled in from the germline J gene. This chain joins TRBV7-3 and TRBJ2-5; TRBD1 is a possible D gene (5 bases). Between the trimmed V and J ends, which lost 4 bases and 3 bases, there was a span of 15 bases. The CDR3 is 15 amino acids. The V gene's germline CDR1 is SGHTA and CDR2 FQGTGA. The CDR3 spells CASSYQGLKEETQYF. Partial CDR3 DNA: TGTGCCAGCAGCTACCAGGGTCTGAAGGAAGAGACC.

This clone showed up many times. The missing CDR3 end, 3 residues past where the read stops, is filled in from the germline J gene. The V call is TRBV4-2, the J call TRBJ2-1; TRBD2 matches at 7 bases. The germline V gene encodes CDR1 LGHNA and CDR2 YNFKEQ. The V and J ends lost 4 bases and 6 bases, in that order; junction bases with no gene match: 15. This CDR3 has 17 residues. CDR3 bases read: TGTGCCAGCAGCCTAGCAGGGTGGAGCGGGATGGTCAATGAG. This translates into CASSLAGWSGMVNE. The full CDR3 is CASSLAGWSGMVNEQFF.

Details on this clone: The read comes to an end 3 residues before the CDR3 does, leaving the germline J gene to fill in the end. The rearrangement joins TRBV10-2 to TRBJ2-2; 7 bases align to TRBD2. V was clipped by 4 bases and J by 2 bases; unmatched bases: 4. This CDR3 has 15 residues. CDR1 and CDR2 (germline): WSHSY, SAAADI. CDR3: CASSGLADNTGELFF. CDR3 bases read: TGCGCCAGCAGTGGGCTAGCGGATAACACCGGGGAG.

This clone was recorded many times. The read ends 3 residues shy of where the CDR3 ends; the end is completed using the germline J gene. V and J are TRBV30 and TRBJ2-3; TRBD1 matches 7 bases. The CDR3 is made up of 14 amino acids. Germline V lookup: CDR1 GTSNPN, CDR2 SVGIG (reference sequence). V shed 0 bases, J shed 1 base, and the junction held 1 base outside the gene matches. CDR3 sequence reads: CAWSVDRGTDTQYF. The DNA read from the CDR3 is TGTGCCTGGAGTGTAGACAGGGGCACAGATACG.

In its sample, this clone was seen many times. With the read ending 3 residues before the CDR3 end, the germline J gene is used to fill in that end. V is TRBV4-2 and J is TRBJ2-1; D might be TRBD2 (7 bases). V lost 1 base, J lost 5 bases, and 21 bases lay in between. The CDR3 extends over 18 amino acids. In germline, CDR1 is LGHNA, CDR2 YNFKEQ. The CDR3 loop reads CASSQGMRGGVFHNEQFF. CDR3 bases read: TGTGCCAGCAGCCAAGGTATGAGGGGGGGCGTATTCCACAATGAG.

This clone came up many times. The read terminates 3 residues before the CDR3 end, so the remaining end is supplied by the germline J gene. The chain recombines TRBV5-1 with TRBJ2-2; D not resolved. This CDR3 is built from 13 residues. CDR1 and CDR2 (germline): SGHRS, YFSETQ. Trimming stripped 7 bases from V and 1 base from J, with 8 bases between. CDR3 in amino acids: CASSAGNTGELFF. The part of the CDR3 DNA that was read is TGCGCCAGCTCGGCAGGGAACACCGGGGAG.

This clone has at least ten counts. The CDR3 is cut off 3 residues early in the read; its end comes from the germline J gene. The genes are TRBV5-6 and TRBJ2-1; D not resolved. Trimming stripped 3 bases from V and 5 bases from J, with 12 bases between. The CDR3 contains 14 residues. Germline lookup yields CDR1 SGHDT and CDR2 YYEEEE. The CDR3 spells CASSWPPTDNEQFF. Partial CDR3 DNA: TGTGCCAGCAGCTGGCCCCCAACAGACAATGAG.

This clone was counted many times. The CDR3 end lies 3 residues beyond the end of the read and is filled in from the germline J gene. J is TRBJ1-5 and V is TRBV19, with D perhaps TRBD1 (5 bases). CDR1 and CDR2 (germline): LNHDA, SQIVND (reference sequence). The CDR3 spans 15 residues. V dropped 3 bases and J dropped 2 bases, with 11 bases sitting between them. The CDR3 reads CASSMGRAGNQPQHF. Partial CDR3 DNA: TGTGCCAGTAGTATGGGCAGGGCGGGCAATCAGCCC. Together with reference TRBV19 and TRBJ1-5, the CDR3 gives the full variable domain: DGGITQSPKYLFRKEGQNVTLSCEQNLNHDAMYWYRQDPGQGLRLIYYSQIVNDFQKGDIAEGYSVSREKKESFPLTVTSAQKNPTAFYLCASSMGRAGNQPQHFGDGTRLSIL.

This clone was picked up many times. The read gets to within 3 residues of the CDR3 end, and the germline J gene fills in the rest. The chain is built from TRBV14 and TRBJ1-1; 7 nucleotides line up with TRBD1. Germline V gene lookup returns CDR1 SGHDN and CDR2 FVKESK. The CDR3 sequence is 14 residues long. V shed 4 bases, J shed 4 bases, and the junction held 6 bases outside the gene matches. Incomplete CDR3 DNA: TGTGCCAGCAGCCCGCGACAGGGCGTCACTGAA. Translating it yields CASSPRQGVTE. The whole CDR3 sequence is CASSPRQGVTEAFF.

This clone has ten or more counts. The DNA read from the CDR3 is TGTGCCTGGAGGCCCGGGGGCACTGAA. Its protein is CAWRPGGTE. The whole CDR3 protein reads CAWRPGGTEAFF. This chain links TRBV30 with TRBJ1-1; possible D gene TRBD1, 5 bases. The read terminates 3 residues before the CDR3 end, so the remaining end is supplied by the germline J gene. Germline V lookup: CDR1 GTSNPN, CDR2 SVGIG (reference sequence). Trimming removed 3 bases from V and 4 bases from J, with 9 bases in between. The CDR3 loop spans 12 amino acids. Supplemented by reference TRBV30 and TRBJ1-1, the full variable domain reads SQTIHQWPATLVQPVGSPLSLECTVEGTSNPNLYWYRQAAGRGLQLLFYSVGIGQISSEVPQNLSASRPQDRQFILSSKKLLLSDSGFYLCAWRPGGTEAFFGQGTRLTVV.

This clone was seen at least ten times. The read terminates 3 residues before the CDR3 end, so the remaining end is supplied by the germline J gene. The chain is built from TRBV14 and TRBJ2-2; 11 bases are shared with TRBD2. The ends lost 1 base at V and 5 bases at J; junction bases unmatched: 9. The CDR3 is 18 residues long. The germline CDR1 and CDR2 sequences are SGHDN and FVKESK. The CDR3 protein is CASSQGVSGGARTGELFF. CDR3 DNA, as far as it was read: TGTGCCAGCAGCCAAGGTGTTAGCGGGGGGGCAAGAACCGGGGAG.

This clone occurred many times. This CDR3 is CASSGARTGNEQYF. The covered CDR3 bases are TGTGCCAGCAGTGGAGCTCGGACAGGGAACGAG. The gene calls are TRBV2 and TRBJ2-7; 8 bases map to TRBD1. The CDR3 end is not reached by the read, which stops 3 residues before it; the germline J gene fills it in. Trimming at V came to 4 bases and at J to 5 bases, leaving 7 bases not matched to a gene. Germline assignment: CDR1 SNHLY and CDR2 FYNNEI. The CDR3 length is 14 residues.

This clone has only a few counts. This CDR3 reads CASSFDQETQYF. The part of the CDR3 DNA that was read is TGTGCCAGCAGTTTCGACCAAGAGACC. The chain carries TRBV27 and TRBJ2-5; no clear D. Read data end 3 residues before the CDR3 end; the end is taken from the germline J gene. Per the germline V gene, CDR1 is MNHEY and CDR2 is SMNVEV (reference sequence). The CDR3 is 12 residues long. Trimming took 3 bases from V and 0 from J, leaving 2 bases between them.

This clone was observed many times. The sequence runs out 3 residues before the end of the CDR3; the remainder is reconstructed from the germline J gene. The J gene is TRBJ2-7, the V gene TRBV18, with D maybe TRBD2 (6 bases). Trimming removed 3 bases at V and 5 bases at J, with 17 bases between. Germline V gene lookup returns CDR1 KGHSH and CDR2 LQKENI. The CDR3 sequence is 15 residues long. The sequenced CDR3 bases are TGTGCCAGCTCACCTCCCTCGCGGGCGGGGAACGAG. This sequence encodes CASSPPSRAGNE. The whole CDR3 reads CASSPPSRAGNEQYF.

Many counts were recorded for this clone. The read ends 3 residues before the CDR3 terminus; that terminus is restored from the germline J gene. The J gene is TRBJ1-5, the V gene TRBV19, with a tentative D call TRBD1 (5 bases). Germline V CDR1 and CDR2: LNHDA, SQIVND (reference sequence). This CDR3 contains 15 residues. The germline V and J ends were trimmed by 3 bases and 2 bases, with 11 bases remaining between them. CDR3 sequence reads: CASSMGGVGNQPQHF. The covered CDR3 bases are TGTGCCAGTAGTATGGGAGGGGTCGGCAATCAGCCC.

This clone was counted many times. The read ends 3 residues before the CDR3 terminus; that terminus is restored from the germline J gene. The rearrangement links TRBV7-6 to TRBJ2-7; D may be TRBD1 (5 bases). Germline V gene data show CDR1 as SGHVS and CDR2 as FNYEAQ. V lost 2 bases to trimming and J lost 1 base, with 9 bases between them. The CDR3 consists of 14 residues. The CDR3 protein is CASSLQQASYEQYF. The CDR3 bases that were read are TGTGCCAGCAGCTTACAACAGGCGTCCTACGAG.

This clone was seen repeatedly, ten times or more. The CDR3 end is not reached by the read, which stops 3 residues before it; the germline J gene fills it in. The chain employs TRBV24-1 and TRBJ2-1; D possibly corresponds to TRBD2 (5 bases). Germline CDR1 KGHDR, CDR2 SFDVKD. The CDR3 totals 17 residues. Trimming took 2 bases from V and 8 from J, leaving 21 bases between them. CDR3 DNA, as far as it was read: TGTGCCACCAGTGATTCTCCGTCCGGGGAAAGAGGGCATGAG. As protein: CATSDSPSGERGHE. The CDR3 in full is CATSDSPSGERGHEQFF.

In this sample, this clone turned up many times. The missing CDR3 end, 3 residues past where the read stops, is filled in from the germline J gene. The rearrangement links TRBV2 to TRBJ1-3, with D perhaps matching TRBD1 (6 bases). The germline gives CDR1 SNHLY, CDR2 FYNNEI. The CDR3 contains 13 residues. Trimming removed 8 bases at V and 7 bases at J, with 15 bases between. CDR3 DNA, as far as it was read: TGTGCCAGCGGACAAATTAGGGGGAACACC. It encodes CASGQIRGNT. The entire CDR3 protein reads CASGQIRGNTIYF.

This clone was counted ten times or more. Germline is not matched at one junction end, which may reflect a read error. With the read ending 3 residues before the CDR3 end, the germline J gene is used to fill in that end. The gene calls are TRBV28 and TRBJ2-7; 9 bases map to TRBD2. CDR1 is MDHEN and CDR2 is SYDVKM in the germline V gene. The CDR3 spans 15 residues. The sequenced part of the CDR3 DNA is TGTACCAGCAGTTCCCCTGGCGGGAGGGCCTACGAG. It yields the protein CTSSSPGGRAYE. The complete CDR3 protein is CTSSSPGGRAYEQYF.

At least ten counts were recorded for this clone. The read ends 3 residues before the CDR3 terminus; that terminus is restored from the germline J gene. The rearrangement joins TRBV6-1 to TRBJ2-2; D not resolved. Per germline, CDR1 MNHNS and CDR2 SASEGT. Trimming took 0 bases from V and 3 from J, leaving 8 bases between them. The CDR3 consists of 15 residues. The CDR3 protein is CASSEAVLYTGELFF. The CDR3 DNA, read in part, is TGTGCCAGCAGTGAAGCAGTACTTTACACCGGGGAG.

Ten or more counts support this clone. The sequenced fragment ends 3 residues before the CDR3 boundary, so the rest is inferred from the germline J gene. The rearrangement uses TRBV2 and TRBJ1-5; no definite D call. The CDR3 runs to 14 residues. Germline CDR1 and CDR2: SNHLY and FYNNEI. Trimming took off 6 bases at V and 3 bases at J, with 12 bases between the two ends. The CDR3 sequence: CASSETRTNQPQHF. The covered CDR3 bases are TGTGCCAGCAGCGAGACAAGAACCAATCAGCCC.

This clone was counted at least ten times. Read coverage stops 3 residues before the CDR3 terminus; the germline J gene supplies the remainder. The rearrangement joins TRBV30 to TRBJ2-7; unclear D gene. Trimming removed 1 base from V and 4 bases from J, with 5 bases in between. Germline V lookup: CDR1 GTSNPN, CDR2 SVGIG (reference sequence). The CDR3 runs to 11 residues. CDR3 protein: CAWSAPYEQYF. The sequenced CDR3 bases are TGTGCCTGGAGTGCCCCATACGAG.

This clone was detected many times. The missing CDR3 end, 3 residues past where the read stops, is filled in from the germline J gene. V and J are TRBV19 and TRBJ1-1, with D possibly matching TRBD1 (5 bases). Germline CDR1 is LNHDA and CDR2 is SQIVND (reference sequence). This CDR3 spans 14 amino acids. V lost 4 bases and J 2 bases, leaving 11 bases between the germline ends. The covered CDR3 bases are TGTGCCAGTAGTAGATTGGACACAAACACTGAA. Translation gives CASSRLDTNTE. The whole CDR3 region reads CASSRLDTNTEAFF.

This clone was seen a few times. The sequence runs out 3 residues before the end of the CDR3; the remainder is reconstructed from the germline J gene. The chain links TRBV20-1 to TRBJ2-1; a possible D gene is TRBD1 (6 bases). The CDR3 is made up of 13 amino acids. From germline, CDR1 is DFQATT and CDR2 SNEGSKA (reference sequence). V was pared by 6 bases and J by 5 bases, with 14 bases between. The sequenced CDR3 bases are TGCAGTGCCCCCAGTTCAGGGGACAATGAG. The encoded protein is CSAPSSGDNE. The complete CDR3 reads CSAPSSGDNEQFF.

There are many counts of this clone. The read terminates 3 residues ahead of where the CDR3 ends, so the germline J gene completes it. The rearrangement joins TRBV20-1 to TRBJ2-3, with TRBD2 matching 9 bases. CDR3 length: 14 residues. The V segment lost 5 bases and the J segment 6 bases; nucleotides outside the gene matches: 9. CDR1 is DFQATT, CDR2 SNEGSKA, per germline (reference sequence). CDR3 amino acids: CSARISGRGDTQYF. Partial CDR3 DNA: TGCAGTGCTCGGATTAGCGGGAGAGGGGATACG.

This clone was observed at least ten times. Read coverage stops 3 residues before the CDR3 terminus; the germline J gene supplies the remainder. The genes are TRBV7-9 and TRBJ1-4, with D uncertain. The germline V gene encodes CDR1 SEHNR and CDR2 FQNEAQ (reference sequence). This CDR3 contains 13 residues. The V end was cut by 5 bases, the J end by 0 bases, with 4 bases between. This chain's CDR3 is CASSPSTNEKLFF. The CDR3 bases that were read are TGTGCCAGCAGCCCCTCAACTAATGAAAAA.